The source of this T cell receptor (beta chain) is a study of T-cell reconstitution after alpha-beta-depleted transplantation in children. Unique molecular identifiers were used in preparing the TCRbeta library. TCRdb fed the PCR reads into MiXCR, producing one record per CDR3 protein. The sample shows almost 250,000 distinct CDR3 sequences, over 20% of them seen only once. On this clonotype itself: Its antigen is currently unknown.

Study-level points and caveats: In patients about two months after transplant, alpha-beta T cells reportedly arose from several hundred expanded graft clones. For some patients, TCRbeta diversity was high at day 60 because of recipient T cells and thymic progenitors that survived. It was newly produced T cells that mostly accounted for T-cell counts and diversity one year after transplant.

Germline-derived CDR1 and CDR2 are MNHEY and SVGAGI. CDR3 length: 17 residues. The ends lost 0 bases at V and 1 base at J; junction bases unmatched: 4. This clonotype was obtained from a girl aged 2 to 10 with Fanconi anemia, due to receive a stem cell transplant. Source: PBMCs, taken before TCRalphabeta/CD19-depleted stem cell transplant. The chain carries TRBV6-5 and TRBJ2-3, with 10 bases aligning to TRBD2. The CDR3 sequence is CASSYSKLAGGTDTQYF. DNA for the CDR3: TGTGCCAGCAGTTACTCGAAGCTAGCGGGGGGCACAGATACGCAGTATTTT.